The present entry profiles one T cell receptor (beta chain) with its context. This clone was picked up one time. Its antigen specificity is not known. No quality values exist for individual bases; no much larger clone is one base distant. The donors were included in the validation cohort of 100 to 150 subjects, a group kept apart from the roughly 730-subject first cohort. This sample stems from a study of cytomegalovirus exposure and HLA in healthy donors listed by TCRdb under 2017. In the study overall: The 666 repertoires of the first cohort and the 120 validation repertoires were produced on the same platform, according to a later analysis. The study aimed to test whether signatures of past pathogen exposure could be identified by cataloging public T cell receptors. In addition to the first cohort of several hundred subjects, a separate validation cohort of some 120 different subjects was used. High-throughput TCR immunosequencing, statistical association of individual TCRs with disease status, and machine learning were combined to predict cytomegalovirus infection status.

What the authors observed across the whole study: A few of the identified cytomegalovirus-associated TCR beta chains were confirmed in vitro to be specific for cytomegalovirus antigens. A total of fewer than 200 TCR beta chains were listed by the study as associated with cytomegalovirus. The authors suggested that the approach could potentially be generalized to other disease states and immunological phenotypes. Most TCR sequences were seen in very few donors, while some public TCRs were found in many individuals. A later analysis found that TCRs clustered in the first cohort also tended to co-occur in the 120 or so validation repertoires, with 94% of cluster scores above 0. Cytomegalovirus status was reported to be diagnosed by the classifier with high specificity and sensitivity in both the original and validation cohorts. A later analysis lacked HLA typing for the validation cohort, so it scored co-occurrence in that cohort across all 110 or so repertoires.

The CDR1 and CDR2 encoded by the germline V gene are SGHTA and FQGTGA. Trimming costs V 3 bases and J 0 bases, and their ends lie 5 bases apart. Inclusive of the bounding cysteine and phenylalanine, the CDR3 is 13 residues long. Left in the record is the CDR3 DNA by itself, 39 bases read in frame from the first base. Library construction relied on the immunoSEQ multiplex PCR assay. Per the source publication's procedure: A statistical classification framework was built for diagnosing cytomegalovirus status from the catalog of TCR beta chain sequences. In its TCRdb copy, this immuneACCESS table keeps in-frame sequences only and misses some clones. Where compared with another copy, unresolved V genes explain less than half of these, and the others have no known cause. V and J calls and clone size are those listed in that table; D and trimming were worked out from the DNA. The sample includes roughly 230,000 clones, with around 90% observed a single time. The top ten constitute around 3.3% of the sample.

Source material: PBMCs. The TCR comes from a woman aged 25 to 39 in good health and CMV-seronegative. The V gene is TRBV7-3 and the J gene is TRBJ2-5, with an unclear D gene assignment. The DNA sequence follows: TGTGCCAGCAGCTTTGACCACCAAGAGACCCAGTACTTC. It translates as CASSFDHQETQYF.